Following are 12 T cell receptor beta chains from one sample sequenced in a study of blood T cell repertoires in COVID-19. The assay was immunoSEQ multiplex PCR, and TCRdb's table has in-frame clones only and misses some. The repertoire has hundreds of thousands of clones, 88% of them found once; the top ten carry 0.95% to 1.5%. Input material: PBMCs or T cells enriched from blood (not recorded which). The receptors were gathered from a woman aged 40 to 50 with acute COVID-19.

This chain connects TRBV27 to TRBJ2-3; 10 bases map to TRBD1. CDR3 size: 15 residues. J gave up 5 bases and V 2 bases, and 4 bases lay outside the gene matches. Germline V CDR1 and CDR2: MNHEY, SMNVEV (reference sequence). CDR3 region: CASSLETGGGDTQYF. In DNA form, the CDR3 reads TGTGCCAGCAGTTTAGAGACAGGGGGCGGAGATACGCAGTATTTT.

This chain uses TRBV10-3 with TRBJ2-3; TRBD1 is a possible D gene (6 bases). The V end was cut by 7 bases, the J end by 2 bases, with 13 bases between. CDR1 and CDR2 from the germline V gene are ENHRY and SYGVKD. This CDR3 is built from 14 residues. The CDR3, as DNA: TGTGCCATCACCAGGGGCAGTCTCACAGATACGCAGTATTTT. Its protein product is CAITRGSLTDTQYF.

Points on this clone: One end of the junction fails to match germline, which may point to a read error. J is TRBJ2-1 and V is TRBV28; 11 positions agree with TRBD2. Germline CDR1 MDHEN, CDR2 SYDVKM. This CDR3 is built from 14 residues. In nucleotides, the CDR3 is TGTGCCAGCAGTTTCGTAGCGGGAGGGCCGGTTTTGGTCTTC. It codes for CASSFVAGGPVLVF.

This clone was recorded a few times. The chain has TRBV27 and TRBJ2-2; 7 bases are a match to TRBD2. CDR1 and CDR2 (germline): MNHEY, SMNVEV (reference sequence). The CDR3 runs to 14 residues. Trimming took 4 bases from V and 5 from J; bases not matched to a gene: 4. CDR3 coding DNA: TGTGCCAGCAGTTCAAATAGCGGGACCGGGGAGCTGTTTTTT. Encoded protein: CASSSNSGTGELFF.

The CDR3: CASSQGLSGSGYTF. In DNA form, the CDR3 reads TGCGCCAGCAGCCAAGGGTTGTCGGGTTCGGGCTACACCTTC. The chain links TRBV4-3 to TRBJ1-2; D is ambiguous. The germline V gene encodes CDR1 LGHNA and CDR2 YSLEER. V lost 1 base, J lost 8 bases, and 14 bases lay in between. CDR3 length equals 14 residues.

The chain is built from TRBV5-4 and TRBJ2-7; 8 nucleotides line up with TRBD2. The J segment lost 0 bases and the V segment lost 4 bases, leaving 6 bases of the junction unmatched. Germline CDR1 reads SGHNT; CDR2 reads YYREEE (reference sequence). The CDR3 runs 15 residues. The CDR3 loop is CASSLTSGSSYEQYF. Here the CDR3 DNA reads TGTGCCAGCAGCCTTACTAGCGGAAGCTCCTACGAGCAGTACTTC.

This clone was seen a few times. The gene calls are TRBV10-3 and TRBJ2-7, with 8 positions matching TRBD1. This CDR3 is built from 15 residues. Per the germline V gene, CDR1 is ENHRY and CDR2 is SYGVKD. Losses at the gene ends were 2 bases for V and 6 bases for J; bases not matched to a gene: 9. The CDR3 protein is CAISETGGSVGEQYF. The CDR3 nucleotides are TGTGCCATCAGTGAGACAGGGGGTTCCGTGGGCGAGCAGTACTTC.

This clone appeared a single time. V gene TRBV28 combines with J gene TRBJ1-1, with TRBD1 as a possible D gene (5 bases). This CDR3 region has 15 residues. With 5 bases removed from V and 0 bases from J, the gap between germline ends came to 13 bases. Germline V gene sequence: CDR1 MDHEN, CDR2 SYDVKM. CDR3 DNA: TGTGCCAGCAGTCTTACACCAGGGATGAACACTGAAGCTTTCTTT. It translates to CASSLTPGMNTEAFF.

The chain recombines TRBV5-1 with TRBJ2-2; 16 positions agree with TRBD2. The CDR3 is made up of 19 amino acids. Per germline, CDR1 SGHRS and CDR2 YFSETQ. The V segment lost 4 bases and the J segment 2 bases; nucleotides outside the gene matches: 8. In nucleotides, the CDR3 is TGCGCCAGCAGCCCGCCGGGACTAGCGGGAGGGCCCAACACCGGGGAGCTGTTTTTT. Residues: CASSPPGLAGGPNTGELFF.

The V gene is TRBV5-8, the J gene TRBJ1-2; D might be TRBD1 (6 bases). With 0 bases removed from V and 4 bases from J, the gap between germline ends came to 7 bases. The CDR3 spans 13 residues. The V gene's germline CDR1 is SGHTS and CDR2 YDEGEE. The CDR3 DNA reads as TGTGCCAGCAGCTTGGAGGACAGCTATGGCTACACCTTC. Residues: CASSLEDSYGYTF.

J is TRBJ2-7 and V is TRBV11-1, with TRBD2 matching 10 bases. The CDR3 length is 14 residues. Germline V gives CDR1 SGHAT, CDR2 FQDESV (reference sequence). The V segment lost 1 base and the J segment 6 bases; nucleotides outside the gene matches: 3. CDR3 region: CASSLGLAGVEQYF. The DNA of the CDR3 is TGTGCCAGCAGCTTAGGGCTAGCGGGAGTCGAGCAGTACTTC. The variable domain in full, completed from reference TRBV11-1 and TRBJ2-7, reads EAEVAQSPRYKITEKSQAVAFWCDPISGHATLYWYRQILGQGPELLVQFQDESVVDDSQLPKDRFSAERLKGVDSTLKIQPAELGDSAMYLCASSLGLAGVEQYFGPGTRLTVT.

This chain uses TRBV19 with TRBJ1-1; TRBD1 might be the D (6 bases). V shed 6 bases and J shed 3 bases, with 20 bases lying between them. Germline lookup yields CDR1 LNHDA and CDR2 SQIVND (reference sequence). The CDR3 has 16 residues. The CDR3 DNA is TGTGCCAGTAGGAGGGGGTTGGGTAGCACTTACACTGAAGCTTTCTTT. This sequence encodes CASRRGLGSTYTEAFF.